This entry is about one T cell receptor (beta chain). This clonotype was detected ten times or more. Its antigen has not been determined. No much larger clone exists at a distance of one base, and base qualities are not known. The data derive from a study of molecular identifiers for immune sequencing clone quantification (dated by TCRdb to between 2018 and 2020). Regarding the research as a whole: In a replicate experiment, RNA from about 21,000 or 97,000 naive CD8 T cells was split into five aliquots, four of which were sequenced. This methods study benchmarked molecular-identifier clustering-based TCR repertoire sequencing (MIDCIRS) and TCR RNA copy counting, using CD8 T cells to do so. Broader findings and caveats from the paper: When barcode sub-clustering was not used, chimeric consensus sequences inflated TCR diversity, with chimeras reaching as high as 47%. Spiked-in Jurkat TCR RNA equivalent to a single cell was reported to be detectable even among 850,000 to 1,000,000 naive CD8 T cells. In CMV-specific effector cells, clones with more than 20 RNA copies accounted for over 98% of molecules, whereas in naive cells such clones accounted for under 1%. Identical TCR molecules sharing a barcode could cause highly expanded clone sizes to be underestimated. Spiked-in Jurkat TCR RNA (around eleven copies' worth), which is not part of the donor repertoire, was contained in the naive libraries. Modeling indicated around 3.2 TCR RNA copies recovered per cell, compared with around 11 by digital PCR, which implies a capture efficiency of 25% to 35%.

Libraries of naive CD8 T cells were generated from about 21,000 to 970,000 sorted cells, with 10%, 30% or 50% of the purified RNA used. Naive CD8 T cells were FACS-sorted as CD8+CD4-CCR7+CD45RA+ on a BD FACSAria II into RLT Plus buffer. Detection sensitivity was tested by spiking Jurkat RNA equal to ten TCR copies' worth into samples containing roughly 17,000-1,100,000 naive CD8 T cells. CD8 T cells were enriched using RosetteSep CD8+ T Cell Enrichment Cocktail and Ficoll-Paque, and the enriched cells then underwent ACK red cell lysis. Receptor amplification or capture employed PCR. Reads for this sample came from a NextSeq 500. Bulk TCR libraries were made following a previously described method, with the TCR primers given in Table S5. The Qiagen AllPrep DNA/RNA kit was used to purify total RNA. Reads from multiple sequencing runs of the same library were pooled before analysis. As for the authors' bioinformatics: Reads were retained only if an exact TCR constant sequence was present, and the retained reads were trimmed to 150 nt and grouped according to their 12-nt molecular barcodes. Reads within each barcode group were sub-clustered using a 15% Levenshtein threshold, and quality-weighted consensus sequences were constructed for each RNA molecule. Non-functional sequences were removed, as were lower-count sequences one edit away from another. Barcode sub-clusters with fewer than 20% of the maximum read count were removed, based on fitting two negative binomial distributions. The raw public data were reprocessed by TCRdb itself: fastp quality trimming at Q25, MiXCR clonotype calling, in-frame beta chains only. Rows merge per CDR3 protein into single entries with the most common DNA and genes. TCRdb's processing, not the authors', yielded these V and J calls. For this sample there are approximately 320,000 distinct CDR3 sequences; roughly a quarter appear just once. Roughly 0.7% of the sample is in the top ten clones.

The germline V gene yields SQVTM for CDR1 and ANQGSEA for CDR2. Taken from cysteine to phenylalanine, the CDR3 has 13 residues. The CDR3 DNA has 39 bases and is translated from base 1. Trimming takes 3 bases from V and 8 bases from J, and the germline ends sit 15 bases apart. Here the chain combines TRBV29-1 and TRBJ2-3; perhaps TRBD2 is the D gene, with 5 bases matching. This sequence originates from a human donor in good health. Some libraries in this study had Jurkat cell RNA spiked in. Specimen: naive CD8+ T cells from blood, with Jurkat cell RNA spiked in. The cell subset or site label of this sample denotes: FACS-sorted CD8+CD4-CCR7+CD45RA+ naive T cells. The DNA is as follows: TGCAGCGTTGATTATTCGGCGGGTGGTACGCAGTATTTT. Translated, this gives CSVDYSAGGTQYF.